The rows below give T cell receptor beta chains drawn from one sample of a study of cytomegalovirus exposure and HLA in healthy donors. TCRdb's copy holds only in-frame clones and misses some; the assay was immunoSEQ multiplex PCR. In the table there are roughly 150,000 clones, more than 7.5% of which are singletons. The sequenced material came from PBMCs. These receptors came from a man between 50 and 59 years old in good health and CMV-seronegative. Both conserved end residues are part of each CDR3. D genes are given only for firm matches. Size tells how often a clone was seen (once, few, many) or the class of an expanded clone, and some rows leave it out.

CDR3: CASSVGASGRATQETQYF; DNA: TGTGCCAGCAGCGTAGGGGCTAGCGGGAGAGCGACACAAGAGACCCAGTACTTC; size: few; D: TRBD2; J: TRBJ2-5; V: TRBV9
CDR3: CASSRQGGYNEQFF; DNA: TGTGCCAGCAGCCGACAGGGGGGGTACAATGAGCAGTTCTTC; size: -; D: TRBD1; J: TRBJ2-1; V: TRBV5-4
CDR3: CASSPRTAGQGMLQPQHF; DNA: TGTGCCAGCAGCCCCCGAACAGCAGGACAGGGAATGCTTCAGCCCCAGCATTTT; size: -; D: TRBD1; J: TRBJ1-5; V: TRBV7-8
CDR3: CASSMAREGNEQFF; DNA: TGTGCCAGCAGTATGGCCAGGGAGGGAAATGAGCAGTTCTTC; size: few; D: TRBD2; J: TRBJ2-1; V: TRBV6-1
CDR3: CAWSHRTGGAGNEQFF; DNA: TGTGCCTGGAGTCACAGGACAGGGGGCGCGGGGAATGAGCAGTTCTTC; size: few; D: TRBD1; J: TRBJ2-1; V: TRBV30
CDR3: CASSVLAGQDNEQFF; DNA: TGTGCCAGCAGTGTACTAGCGGGGCAAGACAATGAGCAGTTCTTC; size: few; D: TRBD2; J: TRBJ2-1; V: TRBV6-4
CDR3: CASTSVGLRNNSPLHF; DNA: TGTGCCAGTACCTCCGTCGGCCTGAGGAATAATTCACCCCTCCACTTT; size: -; D: -; J: TRBJ1-6; V: TRBV19
CDR3: CASSLAPGTGGANEQYF; DNA: TGTGCCAGCAGCTTGGCTCCCGGGACAGGGGGCGCGAACGAGCAGTACTTC; size: -; D: TRBD1; J: TRBJ2-7; V: TRBV5-4
CDR3: CASSSHSGPPGEQYF; DNA: TGTGCCAGCAGTTCACATAGCGGGCCGCCTGGGGAGCAGTACTTC; size: few; D: TRBD2; J: TRBJ2-7; V: TRBV28
CDR3: CASSLDTGDRAFF; DNA: TGCGCCAGCAGCTTGGACACAGGGGATCGGGCTTTCTTT; size: few; D: TRBD1; J: TRBJ1-1; V: TRBV5-1
CDR3: CASSIMAATNEKLFF; DNA: TGTGCCAGTAGTATAATGGCAGCAACTAATGAAAAACTGTTTTTT; size: few; D: -; J: TRBJ1-4; V: TRBV19
CDR3: CATRTVGNTIYF; DNA: TGTGCCACCCGGACAGTTGGAAACACCATATATTTT; size: few; D: -; J: TRBJ1-3; V: TRBV7-2
CDR3: CASSTRTVRGNQPQHF; DNA: TGTGCCAGTAGTACTCGGACAGTCAGAGGCAATCAGCCCCAGCATTTT; size: few; D: -; J: TRBJ1-5; V: TRBV19